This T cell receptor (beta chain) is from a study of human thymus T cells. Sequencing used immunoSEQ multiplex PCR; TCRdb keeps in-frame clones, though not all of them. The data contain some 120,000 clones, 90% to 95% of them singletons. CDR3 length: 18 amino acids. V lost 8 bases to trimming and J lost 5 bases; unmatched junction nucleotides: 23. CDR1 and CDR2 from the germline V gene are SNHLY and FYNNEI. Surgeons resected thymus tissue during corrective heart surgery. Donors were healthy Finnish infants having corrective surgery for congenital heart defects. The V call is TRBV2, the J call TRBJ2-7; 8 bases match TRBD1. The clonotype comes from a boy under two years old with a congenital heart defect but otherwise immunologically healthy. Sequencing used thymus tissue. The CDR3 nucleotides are TGTGCCAGCGGTGGCGGGTTTGTGTCAGGGGGCGAGTCTGACGAGCAGTACTTC. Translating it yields CASGGGFVSGGESDEQYF.